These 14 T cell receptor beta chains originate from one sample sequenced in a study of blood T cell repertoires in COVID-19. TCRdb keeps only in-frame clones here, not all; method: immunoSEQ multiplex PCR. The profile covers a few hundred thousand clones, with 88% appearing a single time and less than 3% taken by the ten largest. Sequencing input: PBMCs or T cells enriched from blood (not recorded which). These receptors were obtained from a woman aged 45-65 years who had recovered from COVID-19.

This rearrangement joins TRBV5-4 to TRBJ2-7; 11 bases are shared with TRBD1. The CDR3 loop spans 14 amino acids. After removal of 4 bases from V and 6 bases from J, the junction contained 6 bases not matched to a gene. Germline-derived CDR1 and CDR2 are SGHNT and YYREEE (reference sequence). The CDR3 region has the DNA TGTGCCAGCAGCGTCCGGGACAGGGGGGCCGAGCAGTACTTC. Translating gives CASSVRDRGAEQYF.

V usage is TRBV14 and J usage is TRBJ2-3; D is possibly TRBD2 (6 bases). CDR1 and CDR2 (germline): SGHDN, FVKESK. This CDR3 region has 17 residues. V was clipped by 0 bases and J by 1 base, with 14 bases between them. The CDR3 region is CASSQENAGIRTDTQYF. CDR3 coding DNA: TGTGCCAGCAGCCAAGAGAATGCGGGAATTCGCACAGATACGCAGTATTTT.

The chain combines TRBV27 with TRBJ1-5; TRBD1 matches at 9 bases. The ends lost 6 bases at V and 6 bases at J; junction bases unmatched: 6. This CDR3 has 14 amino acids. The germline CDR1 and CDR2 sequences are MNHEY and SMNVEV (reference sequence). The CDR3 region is CASRSRTGAQPQHF. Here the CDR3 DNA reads TGTGCCAGCAGGTCCCGGACAGGGGCTCAGCCCCAGCATTTT.

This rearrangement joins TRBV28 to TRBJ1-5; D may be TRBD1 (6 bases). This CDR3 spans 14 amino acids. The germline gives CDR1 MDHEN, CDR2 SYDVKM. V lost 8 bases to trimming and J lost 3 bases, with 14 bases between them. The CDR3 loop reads CASGKDRNNQPQHF. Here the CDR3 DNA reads TGTGCCAGCGGCAAAGACAGGAACAATCAGCCCCAGCATTTT.

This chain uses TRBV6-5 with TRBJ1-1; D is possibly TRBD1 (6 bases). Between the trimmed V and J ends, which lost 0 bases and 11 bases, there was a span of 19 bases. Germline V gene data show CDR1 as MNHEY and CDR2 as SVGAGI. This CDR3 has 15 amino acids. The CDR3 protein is CASSYSWQGTWGAFF. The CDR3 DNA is TGTGCCAGCAGTTACTCGTGGCAGGGGACATGGGGCGCTTTCTTT.

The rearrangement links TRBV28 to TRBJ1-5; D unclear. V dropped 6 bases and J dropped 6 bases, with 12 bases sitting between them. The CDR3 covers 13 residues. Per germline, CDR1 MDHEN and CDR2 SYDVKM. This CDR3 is CASSLPGLQPQHF. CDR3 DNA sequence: TGTGCCAGCAGCTTGCCAGGCCTTCAGCCCCAGCATTTT.

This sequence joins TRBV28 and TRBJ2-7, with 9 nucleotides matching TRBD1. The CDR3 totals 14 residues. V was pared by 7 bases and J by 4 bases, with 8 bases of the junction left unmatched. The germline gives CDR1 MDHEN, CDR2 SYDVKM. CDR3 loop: CASKTGGALYEQYF. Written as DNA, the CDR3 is TGTGCCAGCAAAACAGGGGGCGCCTTGTACGAGCAGTACTTC.

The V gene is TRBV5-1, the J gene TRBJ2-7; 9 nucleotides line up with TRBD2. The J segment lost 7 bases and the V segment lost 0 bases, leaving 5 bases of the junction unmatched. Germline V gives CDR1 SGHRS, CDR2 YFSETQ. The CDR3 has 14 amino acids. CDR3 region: CASSLVAGVKEQYF. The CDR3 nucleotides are TGCGCCAGCAGCTTGGTAGCGGGAGTGAAAGAGCAGTACTTC.

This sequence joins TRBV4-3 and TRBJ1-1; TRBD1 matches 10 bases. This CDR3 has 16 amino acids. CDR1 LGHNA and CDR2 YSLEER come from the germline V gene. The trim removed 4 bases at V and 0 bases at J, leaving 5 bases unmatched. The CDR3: CASSPGTGVMNTEAFF. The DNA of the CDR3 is TGCGCCAGCAGCCCCGGGACAGGGGTTATGAACACTGAAGCTTTCTTT.

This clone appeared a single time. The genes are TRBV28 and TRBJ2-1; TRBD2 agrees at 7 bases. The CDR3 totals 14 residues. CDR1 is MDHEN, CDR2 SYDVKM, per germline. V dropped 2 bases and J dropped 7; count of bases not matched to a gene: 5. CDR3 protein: CASSLAGARNEQFF. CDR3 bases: TGTGCCAGCAGTTTAGCGGGAGCGCGAAATGAGCAGTTCTTC.

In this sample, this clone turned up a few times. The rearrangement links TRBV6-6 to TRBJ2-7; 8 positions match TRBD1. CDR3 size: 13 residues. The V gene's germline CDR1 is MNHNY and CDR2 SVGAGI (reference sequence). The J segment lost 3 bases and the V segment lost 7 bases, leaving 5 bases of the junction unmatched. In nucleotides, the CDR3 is TGTGCCAGCACTAAGGACAGGGACTACGAGCAGTACTTC. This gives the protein CASTKDRDYEQYF.

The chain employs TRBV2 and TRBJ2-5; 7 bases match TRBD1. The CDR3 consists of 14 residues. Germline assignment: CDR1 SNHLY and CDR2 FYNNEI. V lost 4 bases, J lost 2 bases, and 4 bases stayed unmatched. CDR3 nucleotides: TGTGCCAGCAGTGTGACAGGGTTACAAGAGACCCAGTACTTC. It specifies CASSVTGLQETQYF.

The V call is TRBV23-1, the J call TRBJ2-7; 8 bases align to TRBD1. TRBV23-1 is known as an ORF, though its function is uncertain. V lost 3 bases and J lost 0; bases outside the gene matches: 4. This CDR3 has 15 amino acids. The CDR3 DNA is TGCGCCAGCAGTCAGGACAGGGAGAGCTCCTACGAGCAGTACTTC. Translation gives CASSQDRESSYEQYF.

The CDR3 nucleotides read TGTGCCAGCAGTGGGGCGGACAAATCTCAAGAGACCCAGTACTTC. It encodes CASSGADKSQETQYF. The rearrangement joins TRBV27 to TRBJ2-5, with a weak D call TRBD1 (5 bases). The germline V gene encodes CDR1 MNHEY and CDR2 SMNVEV (reference sequence). CDR3 size: 15 residues. Deletions cut 5 bases from V and 2 bases from J, with 15 bases between.